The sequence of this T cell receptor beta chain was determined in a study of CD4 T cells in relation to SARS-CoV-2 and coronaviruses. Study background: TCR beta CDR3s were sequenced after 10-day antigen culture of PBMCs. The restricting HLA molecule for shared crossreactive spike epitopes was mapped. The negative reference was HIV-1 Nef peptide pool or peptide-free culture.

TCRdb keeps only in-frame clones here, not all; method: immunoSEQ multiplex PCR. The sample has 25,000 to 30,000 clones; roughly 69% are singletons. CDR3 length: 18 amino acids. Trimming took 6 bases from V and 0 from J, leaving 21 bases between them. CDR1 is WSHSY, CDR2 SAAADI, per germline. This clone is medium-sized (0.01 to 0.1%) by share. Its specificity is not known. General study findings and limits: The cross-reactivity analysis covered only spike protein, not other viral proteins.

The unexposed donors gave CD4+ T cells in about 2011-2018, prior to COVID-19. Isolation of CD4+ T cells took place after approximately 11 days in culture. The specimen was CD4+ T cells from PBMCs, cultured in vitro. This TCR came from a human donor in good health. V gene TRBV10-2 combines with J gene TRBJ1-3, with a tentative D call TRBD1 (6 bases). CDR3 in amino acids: CASSETLWGHISGNTIYF. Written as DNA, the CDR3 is TGCGCCAGCAGCGAGACCCTATGGGGGCATATCTCTGGAAACACCATATATTTT.